This record looks at one TCR beta chain sequence and its context. The source of the sample is a study of blood T cell repertoires in COVID-19. Study background: There were acute and convalescent COVID-19 samples, and they came from the United States, Italy and Spain. PBMCs, B-cell-depleted T cells, or T cells were the source of the cDNA or gDNA that made up the material.

Original processing methods: Scientists estimated how many nucleated cells there were by amplifying reference gene primers. Generated by immunoSEQ multiplex PCR, the TCRdb table keeps only in-frame clones and is missing some. The D gene and trimming were derived from the DNA, and the V and J assignments and clone size from that table. The sample has under 95,000 clones, 87% seen once. Trimming stripped 7 bases from V and 0 bases from J, with 7 bases between. Germline CDR1 LNHDA, CDR2 SQIVND (reference sequence). CDR3 length: 13 residues. This TCR derives from an elderly woman with acute or convalescent COVID-19. The source material was peripheral blood. The chain uses TRBV19 and TRBJ1-3; no clear D. The CDR3 bases are TGTGCCAGTACCTCCAGCTCTGGAAACACCATATATTTT. Its translation is CASTSSSGNTIYF. Looking up the rest from reference TRBV19 and TRBJ1-3 gives the full variable domain: DGGITQSPKYLFRKEGQNVTLSCEQNLNHDAMYWYRQDPGQGLRLIYYSQIVNDFQKGDIAEGYSVSREKKESFPLTVTSAQKNPTAFYLCASTSSSGNTIYFGEGSWLTVV.